Below are 3 T cell receptor beta chains sequenced from a single sample in a study of blood T cell repertoires in COVID-19. Measured with immunoSEQ multiplex PCR; TCRdb has only the in-frame clones, and not every one. In the table there are some 65,000 clones, 90% of which are singletons. Source material: peripheral blood. The receptors here all came from a man aged 55 to 70 with acute or convalescent COVID-19.

The chain carries TRBV3-1 (or the pseudogene TRBV3-2) and TRBJ2-3; 10 positions agree with TRBD1. V was pared by 4 bases and J by 3 bases, with 4 bases of the junction left unmatched. Germline CDR1 and CDR2: LGHDT and YNNKEL (reference sequence). The CDR3 extends over 15 amino acids. CDR3 bases: TGTGCCAGCAGCCCCCGGGACAGGGGAACAGATACGCAGTATTTT. Protein: CASSPRDRGTDTQYF.

The rearrangement joins TRBV14 to TRBJ2-7, with no clear D. Germline V gives CDR1 SGHDN, CDR2 FVKESK. This CDR3 has 15 amino acids. The ends were cut back, 0 bases at V and 6 bases at J, with 15 bases in the middle. CDR3 DNA sequence: TGTGCCAGCAGCCAAGATCTGGTCCCATCGGTCGAGCAGTACTTC. This sequence encodes CASSQDLVPSVEQYF.

V usage is TRBV7-2 and J usage is TRBJ2-3; TRBD1 might be the D (6 bases). CDR1 and CDR2 (germline): SGHTA, FQGNSA. This CDR3 comprises 16 residues. The germline V and J ends were trimmed by 5 bases and 2 bases, with 17 bases remaining between them. DNA of the CDR3: TGTGCCAGCAGCCCTTGGACAGCCAAGAACACAGATACGCAGTATTTT. As protein: CASSPWTAKNTDTQYF. Full variable domain (rest looked up from reference TRBV7-2 and TRBJ2-3): GAGVSQSPSNKVTEKGKDVELRCDPISGHTALYWYRQSLGQGLEFLIYFQGNSAPDKSGLPSDRFSAERTGGSVSTLTIQRTQQEDSAVYLCASSPWTAKNTDTQYFGPGTRLTVL.